The following is a T cell receptor beta chain sequence with its context. TCRdb's table, derived via immunoSEQ multiplex PCR, lists solely in-frame clones and lacks some. The repertoire holds a few hundred thousand clones, with 89% as singletons. The source of the sample is a study of blood T cell repertoires in COVID-19. Study details: Donors in the United States, Italy and Spain gave samples during acute or convalescent COVID-19. T cells, B-cell-depleted T cells, or PBMCs supplied cDNA or gDNA.

CDR1 is LNHNV, CDR2 YYDKDF, per germline (reference sequence). The CDR3 loop spans 17 amino acids. V was clipped by 0 bases and J by 4 bases; unmatched bases: 8. The sequenced sample was peripheral blood. The chain employs TRBV15 and TRBJ2-2, with TRBD1 identical over 7 bases. The source of this sequence is a middle-aged woman who had recovered from COVID-19. In nucleotides, the CDR3 is TGTGCCACCAGCAGAGATCTTGAGGGGGCGGGCACCGGGGAGCTGTTTTTT. It encodes CATSRDLEGAGTGELFF.